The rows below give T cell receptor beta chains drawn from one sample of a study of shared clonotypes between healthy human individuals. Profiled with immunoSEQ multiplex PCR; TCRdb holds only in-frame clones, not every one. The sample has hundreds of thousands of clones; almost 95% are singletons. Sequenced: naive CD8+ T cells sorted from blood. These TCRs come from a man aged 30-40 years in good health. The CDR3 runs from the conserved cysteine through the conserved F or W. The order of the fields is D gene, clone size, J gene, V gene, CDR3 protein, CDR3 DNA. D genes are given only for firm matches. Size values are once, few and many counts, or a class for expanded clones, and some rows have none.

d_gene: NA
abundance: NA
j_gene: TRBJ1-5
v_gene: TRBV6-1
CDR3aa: CASSEWWNQPQHF
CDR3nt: TGTGCCAGCAGTGAGTGGTGGAATCAGCCCCAGCATTTT

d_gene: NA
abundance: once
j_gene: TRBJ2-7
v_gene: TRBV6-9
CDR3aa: CASSYSASYEQYF
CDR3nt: TGTGCCAGCAGTTACAGTGCCTCCTACGAGCAGTACTTC

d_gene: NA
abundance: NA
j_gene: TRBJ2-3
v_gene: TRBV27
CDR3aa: CASSLDPGSALTDTQYF
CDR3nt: TGTGCCAGCAGCTTAGATCCCGGGAGCGCCCTAACAGATACGCAGTATTTT

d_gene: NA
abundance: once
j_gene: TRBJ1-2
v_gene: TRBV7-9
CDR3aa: CASSFSGGEGYTF
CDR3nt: TGTGCCAGCAGCTTCTCCGGGGGAGAGGGCTACACCTTC

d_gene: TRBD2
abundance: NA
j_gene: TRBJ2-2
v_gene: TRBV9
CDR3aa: CASSNSGGLNTGELFF
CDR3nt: TGTGCCAGCTCCAACAGCGGGGGGCTGAACACCGGGGAGCTGTTTTTT

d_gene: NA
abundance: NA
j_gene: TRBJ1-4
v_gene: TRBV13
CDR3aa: CASSPPGQTTNEKLFF
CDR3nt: TGTGCCAGCAGCCCGCCCGGGCAGACAACTAATGAAAAACTGTTTTTT

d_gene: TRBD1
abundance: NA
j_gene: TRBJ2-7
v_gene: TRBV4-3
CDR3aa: CASSQDRGAYEQYF
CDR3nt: TGCGCCAGCAGCCAGGACAGGGGGGCCTACGAGCAGTACTTC

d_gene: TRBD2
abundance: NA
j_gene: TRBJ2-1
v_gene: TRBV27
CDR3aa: CASTSGTSGYNEQFF
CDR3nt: TGTGCCAGCACCTCCGGGACTAGCGGGTACAATGAGCAGTTCTTC

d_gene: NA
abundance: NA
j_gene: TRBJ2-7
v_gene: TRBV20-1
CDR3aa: CSASWGYEQYF
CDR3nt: TGCAGTGCTAGCTGGGGCTACGAGCAGTACTTC

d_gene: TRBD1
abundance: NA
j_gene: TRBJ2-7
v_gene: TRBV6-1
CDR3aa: CASSEVTQGDEQYF
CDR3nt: TGTGCCAGCAGTGAAGTAACACAGGGGGACGAGCAGTACTTC

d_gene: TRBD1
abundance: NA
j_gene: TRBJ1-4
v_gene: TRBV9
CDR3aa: CASSVGDSLNEKLFF
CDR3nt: TGTGCCAGCAGCGTAGGGGACAGTCTGAATGAAAAACTGTTTTTT

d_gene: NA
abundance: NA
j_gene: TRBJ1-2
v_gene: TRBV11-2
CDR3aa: CASRLRHLTNYGYTF
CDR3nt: TGTGCCAGCAGGCTCCGCCACCTTACTAACTATGGCTACACCTTC

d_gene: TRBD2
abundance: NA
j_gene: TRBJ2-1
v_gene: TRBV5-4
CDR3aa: CASSLLNSGYNEQFF
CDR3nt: TGTGCCAGCAGCTTGCTTAATAGCGGGTACAATGAGCAGTTCTTC

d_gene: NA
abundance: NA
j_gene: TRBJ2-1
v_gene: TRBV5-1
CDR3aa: CASSPGIVTYNEQFF
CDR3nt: TGCGCCAGCAGCCCAGGAATCGTGACGTACAATGAGCAGTTCTTC

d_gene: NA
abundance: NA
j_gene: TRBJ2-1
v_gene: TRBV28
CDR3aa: CASSFVGRDFSYNEQFF
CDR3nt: TGTGCCAGCAGTTTTGTTGGGCGGGACTTCTCCTACAATGAGCAGTTCTTC

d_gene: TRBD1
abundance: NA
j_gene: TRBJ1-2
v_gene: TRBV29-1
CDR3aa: CSVEGQDYGYTF
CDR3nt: TGCAGCGTGGAGGGACAGGACTATGGCTACACCTTC

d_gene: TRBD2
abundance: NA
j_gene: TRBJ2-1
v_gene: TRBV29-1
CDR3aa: CSVGRLTSGKYNEQFF
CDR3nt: TGCAGCGTTGGGAGATTAACTAGCGGGAAGTACAATGAGCAGTTCTTC

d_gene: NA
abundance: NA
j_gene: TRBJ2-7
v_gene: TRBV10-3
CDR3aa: CATGMDGNYEQYF
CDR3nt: TGTGCCACCGGAATGGACGGGAACTACGAGCAGTACTTC

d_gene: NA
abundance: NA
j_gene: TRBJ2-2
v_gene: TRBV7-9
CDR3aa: CASSSRTGELFF
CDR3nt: TGTGCCAGCAGCTCGAGAACCGGGGAGCTGTTTTTT

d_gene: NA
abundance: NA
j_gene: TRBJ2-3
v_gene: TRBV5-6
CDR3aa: CASSLGAGSSDTQYF
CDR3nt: TGTGCCAGCAGTCTCGGGGCAGGGTCGTCAGATACGCAGTATTTT